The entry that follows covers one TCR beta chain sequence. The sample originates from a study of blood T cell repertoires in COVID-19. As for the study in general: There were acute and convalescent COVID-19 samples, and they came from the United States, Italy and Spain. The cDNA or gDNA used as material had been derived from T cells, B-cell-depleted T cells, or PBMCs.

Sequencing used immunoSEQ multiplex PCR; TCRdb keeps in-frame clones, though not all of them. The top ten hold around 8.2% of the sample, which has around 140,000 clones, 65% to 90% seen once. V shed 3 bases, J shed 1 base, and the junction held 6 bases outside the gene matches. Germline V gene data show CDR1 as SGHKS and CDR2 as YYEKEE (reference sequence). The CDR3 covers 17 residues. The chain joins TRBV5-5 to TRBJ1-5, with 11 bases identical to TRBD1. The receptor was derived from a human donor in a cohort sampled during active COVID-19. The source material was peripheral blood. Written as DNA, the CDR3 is TGTGCCAGCAGCTCCGGACAGGGGGCGGGCAGCAATCAGCCCCAGCATTTT. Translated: CASSSGQGAGSNQPQHF.